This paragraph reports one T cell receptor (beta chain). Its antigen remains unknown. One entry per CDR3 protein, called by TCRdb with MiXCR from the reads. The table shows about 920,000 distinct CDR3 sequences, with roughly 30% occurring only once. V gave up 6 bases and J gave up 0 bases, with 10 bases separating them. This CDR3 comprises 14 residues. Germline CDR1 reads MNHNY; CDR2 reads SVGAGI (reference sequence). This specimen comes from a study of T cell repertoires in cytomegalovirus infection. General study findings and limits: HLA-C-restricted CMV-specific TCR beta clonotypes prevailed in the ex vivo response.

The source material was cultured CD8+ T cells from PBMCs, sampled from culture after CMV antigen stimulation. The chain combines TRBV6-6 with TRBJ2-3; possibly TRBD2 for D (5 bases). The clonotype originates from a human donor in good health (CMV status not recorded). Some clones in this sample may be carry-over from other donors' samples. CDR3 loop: CASSHSGSTDTQYF. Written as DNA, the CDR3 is TGTGCCAGCAGCCACAGCGGAAGCACAGATACGCAGTATTTT.